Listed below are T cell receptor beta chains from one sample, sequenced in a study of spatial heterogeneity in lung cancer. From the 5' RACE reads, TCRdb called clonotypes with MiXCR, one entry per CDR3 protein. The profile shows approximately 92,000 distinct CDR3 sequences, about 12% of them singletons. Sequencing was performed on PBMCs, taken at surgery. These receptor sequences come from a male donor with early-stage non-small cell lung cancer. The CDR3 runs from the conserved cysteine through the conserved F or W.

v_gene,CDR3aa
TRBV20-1,CSAPNQGQGTDTQYF
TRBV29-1,CSVEYVGQGRSEQYF
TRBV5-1,CASSVDSLSYEQYF
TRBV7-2,CASSLATAGGRTQYF
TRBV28,CASSVGASGTYEQYF
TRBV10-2,CASSQGQYTEAFF
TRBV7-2,CASNLGPGANVLTF
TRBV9,CASSVAATNEKLFF
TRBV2,CASSARTGAAEKLFF
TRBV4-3,CASSQIDGGNTIYF
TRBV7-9,CASSLYSGRVYSGNTIYF
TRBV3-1,CASSQAGFGSDTQYF
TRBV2,CASTEGLAGGADTQYF
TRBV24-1,CATSDLKGGGETQYF
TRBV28,CASSTAGRRVRETQYF
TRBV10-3,CAPSPRSGITGELFF
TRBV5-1,CASSTGRTGQETQYF
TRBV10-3,CAISQDPDTDTQYF
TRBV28,CASRVGGYGYTF
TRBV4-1,CASSQVTGTGFGEQYF
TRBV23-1,CASSPPSAEGPYEQYF
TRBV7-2,CASSLAGFSGVAQYF